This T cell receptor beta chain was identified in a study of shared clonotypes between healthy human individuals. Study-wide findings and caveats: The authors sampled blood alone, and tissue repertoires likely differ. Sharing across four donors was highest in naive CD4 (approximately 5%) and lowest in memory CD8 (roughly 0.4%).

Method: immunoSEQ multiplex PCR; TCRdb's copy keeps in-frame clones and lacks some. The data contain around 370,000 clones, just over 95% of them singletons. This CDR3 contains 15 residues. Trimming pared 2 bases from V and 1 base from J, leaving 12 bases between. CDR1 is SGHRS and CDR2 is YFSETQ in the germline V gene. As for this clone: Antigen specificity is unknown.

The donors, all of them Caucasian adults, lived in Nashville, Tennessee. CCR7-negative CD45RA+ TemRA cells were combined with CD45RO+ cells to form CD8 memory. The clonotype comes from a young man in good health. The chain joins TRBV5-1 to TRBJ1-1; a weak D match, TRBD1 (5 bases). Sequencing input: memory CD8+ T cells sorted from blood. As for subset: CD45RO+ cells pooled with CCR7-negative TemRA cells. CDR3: CASSFTGGGNTEAFF. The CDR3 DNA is TGCGCCAGCAGCTTCACAGGCGGTGGGAACACTGAAGCTTTCTTT.